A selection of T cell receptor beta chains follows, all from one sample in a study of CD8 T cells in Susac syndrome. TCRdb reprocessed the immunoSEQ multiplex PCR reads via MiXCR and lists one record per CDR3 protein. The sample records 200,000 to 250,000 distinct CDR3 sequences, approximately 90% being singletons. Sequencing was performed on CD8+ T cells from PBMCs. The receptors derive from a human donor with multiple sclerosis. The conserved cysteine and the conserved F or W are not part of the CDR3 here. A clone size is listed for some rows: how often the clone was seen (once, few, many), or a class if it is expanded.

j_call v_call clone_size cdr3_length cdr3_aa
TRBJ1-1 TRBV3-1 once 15 ASSQDRDGSLDTEAF
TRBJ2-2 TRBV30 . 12 AWSKGAGTGELF
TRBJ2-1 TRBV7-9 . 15 ASSSPGVLSSYNEQF
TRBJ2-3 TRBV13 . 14 ASSLGLGPGTDTQY
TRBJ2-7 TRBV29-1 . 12 SVEQREGGYEQY
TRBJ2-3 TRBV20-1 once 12 SAAALRPTDTQY
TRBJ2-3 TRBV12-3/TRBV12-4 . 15 ASSLFGTGGETDTQY
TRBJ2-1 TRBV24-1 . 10 ATSDQNNEQF
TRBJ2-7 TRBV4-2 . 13 ASSPSLGTSYEQY
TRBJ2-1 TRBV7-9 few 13 ASSPTSGGGNEQF
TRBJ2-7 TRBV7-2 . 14 ASSWVGGVNTHEQY
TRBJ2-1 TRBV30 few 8 ALMGNEQF
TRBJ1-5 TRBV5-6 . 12 ASSLGGSSQPQH
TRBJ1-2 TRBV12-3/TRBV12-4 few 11 ASSAQGLDGYT
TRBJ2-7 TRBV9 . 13 ASSASDSLEHEQY
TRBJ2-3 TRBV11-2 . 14 ASTQGSSGSTDTQY
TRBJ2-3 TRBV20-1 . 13 SASQLVRGADTQY